A selection of T cell receptor beta chains follows, all from one sample in a study of identical twins. TCRdb re-called the 5' RACE reads with MiXCR, one entry per CDR3 protein. Of roughly 700,000 distinct CDR3 sequences in the sample, around 8.3% were seen once. The sample was also reused in another study, on yellow fever vaccine responses in identical twins.

The specimen was PBMCs. These receptors came from a woman between 18 and 29 years old in good health. The CDR3 runs from the conserved cysteine through the conserved F or W. A D gene is named only where the DNA matches it firmly. Expanded clones get a size class; other rows say once, few or many, or leave the size out.

abundance	j_gene	d_gene	v_gene	CDR3nt	CDR3aa
few	TRBJ2-2	TRBD2	TRBV4-1	TGCGCCAGCAGCCAAGAGTCAGGACCCTTAGCGGGAGGGCCGCACACCGGGGAGCTGTTTTTT	CASSQESGPLAGGPHTGELFF
few	TRBJ2-7	.	TRBV19	TGTGCCAGTAGTAGAAGGGACACCACCACCTACGAGCAGTACTTC	CASSRRDTTTYEQYF
few	TRBJ2-1	.	TRBV3-1	TGTGCCAGCCCCGGCGAAGCCGAGACCAATGAGCAGTTCTTC	CASPGEAETNEQFF
.	TRBJ2-7	.	TRBV7-9	TGTGCCAGCAGCGGAAGGGAGCCGGGAGCCCTCCACGAGCAGTACTTC	CASSGREPGALHEQYF
.	TRBJ1-1	.	TRBV6-1	TGTGCCAGCAGTACCGGGCGGAGGGTGACTATAAGGAACACTGAAGCTTTCTTT	CASSTGRRVTIRNTEAFF
few	TRBJ2-5	.	TRBV6-1	TGTGCCAGCAGCCGGATGCCCGGGGAGGAGACCCAGTACTTC	CASSRMPGEETQYF
few	TRBJ1-6	.	TRBV2	TGTGCCAGCAGTGAATTGGGGCAGTTGAATAATTCACCCCTCCACTTT	CASSELGQLNNSPLHF
.	TRBJ1-1	.	TRBV6-5	TGTGCCAGCAGTCGAGGGGCGAGGGAAGCTTTCTTT	CASSRGAREAFF
few	TRBJ1-2	.	TRBV7-2	TGTGCCAGCAGCTTAAAGGCAGGAAACTATGGCTACACCTTC	CASSLKAGNYGYTF
few	TRBJ1-1	TRBD1	TRBV28	TGTGCCAGCAGAAGACAGGGGGAGTACACTGAAGCTTTCTTT	CASRRQGEYTEAFF
few	TRBJ2-7	.	TRBV7-9	TGTGCCAGCAGCTTAGCTAGCCCTCAGAGCGACGAGCAGTACTTC	CASSLASPQSDEQYF
many	TRBJ2-3	TRBD1	TRBV4-1	TGCGCCAGCAGCCGAGGACAGGGTTTTCCAGATACGCAGTATTTT	CASSRGQGFPDTQYF
few	TRBJ2-2	.	TRBV30	TGTGCCTGGAAACTCACCGGGGAGCTGTTTTTT	CAWKLTGELFF
.	TRBJ2-1	TRBD2	TRBV28	TGTGCCAGCAGTTCCGTACTGGGGGGGACTAGCGGGGTCAATGAGCAGTTCTTC	CASSSVLGGTSGVNEQFF
many	TRBJ2-3	.	TRBV2	TGTGCGATCACAGGGTTCGACACAGATACGCAGTATTTT	CAITGFDTDTQYF
few	TRBJ2-1	TRBD2	TRBV7-8	TGTGCCAGCTTCCCGAACCTGCTAACTAGCGGGGGTGAGCAGTTCTTC	CASFPNLLTSGGEQFF
many	TRBJ2-3	TRBD1	TRBV7-2	TGTGCCAGCAGACCAACAGGGGGCTTGGGAGATACGCAGTATTTT	CASRPTGGLGDTQYF
many	TRBJ2-4	TRBD2	TRBV4-2	TGTGCCAGCAGCCAAGAGGGTAGCGGGAGGACCGCCAAAAACATTCAGTACTTC	CASSQEGSGRTAKNIQYF
many	TRBJ2-5	.	TRBV3-1	TGTGCCAGCAGCCAAGCACTAGTGGAGACCCAGTACTTC	CASSQALVETQYF
.	TRBJ2-1	TRBD2	TRBV20-1	TGCAGTGCTCGAGTGGCGGGAGGGCCCTACAATGAGCAGTTCTTC	CSARVAGGPYNEQFF
.	TRBJ2-3	TRBD2	TRBV7-2	TGTGCCAGCAGCCAAAGGACTAGCGGGGGGTCCACAGATACGCAGTATTTT	CASSQRTSGGSTDTQYF
few	TRBJ2-3	.	TRBV20-1	TGCAGTGCTAGAGAGGCCAGGACTGGCACAGATACGCAGTATTTT	CSAREARTGTDTQYF
.	TRBJ2-3	TRBD2	TRBV6-2/TRBV6-3	TGTGCCAGCAGTTACTCCTTTCGACTAGCGGGAAGCACAGATACGCAGTATTTT	CASSYSFRLAGSTDTQYF
.	TRBJ2-7	TRBD1	TRBV7-9	TGTGCCAGCAGCGACCCGGGACAGAGCTCCTACGAGCAGTACTTC	CASSDPGQSSYEQYF
few	TRBJ2-3	.	TRBV7-6	TGTGCCAGCAGCTTCTCGGAACTAGTTTCAGATACGCAGTATTTT	CASSFSELVSDTQYF
few	TRBJ2-7	TRBD2	TRBV7-8	TGTGCCAGCAGGGGTACTAGCGGCCTAGAGCAGTACTTC	CASRGTSGLEQYF
many	TRBJ1-1	.	TRBV20-1	TGCAGTGGAGGGGAAATAGGCACTGAAGCTTTCTTT	CSGGEIGTEAFF
few	TRBJ2-1	TRBD1	TRBV7-9	TGTGCCAGCAGCTCCCTCCAGAGGACAGGGACCCATGAGCAGTTCTTC	CASSSLQRTGTHEQFF
many	TRBJ2-7	TRBD1	TRBV4-3	TGCGCCAGCAGCCAGGGGACAGGGTTCCCCTACGAGCAGTACTTC	CASSQGTGFPYEQYF
.	TRBJ1-1	TRBD1	TRBV5-1	TGCGCCAGCAGCTTTACAGGGGTGGAAGCTTTCTTT	CASSFTGVEAFF
few	TRBJ2-7	.	TRBV4-3	TGCGCCAGCAGCCAAGAAGGGTGGGGCTCCTACGAGCAGTACTTC	CASSQEGWGSYEQYF
many	TRBJ2-7	TRBD2	TRBV3-1	TGTGCCAGCAGCCATGCGGGGGGCTACGAGCAGTACTTC	CASSHAGGYEQYF
.	TRBJ2-7	.	TRBV24-1	TGTGCCACCAGTCCGGTCCGGAGGCCCTACGAGCAGTACTTC	CATSPVRRPYEQYF
few	TRBJ2-3	TRBD2	TRBV28	TGTGCCAGCACTATTAATGCGGGGGGGCGCGATACGCAGTATTTT	CASTINAGGRDTQYF
few	TRBJ2-3	.	TRBV7-7	TGTGCTAGCAGCTTATATTACGGCACAGATACGCAGTATTTT	CASSLYYGTDTQYF
few	TRBJ1-1	TRBD1	TRBV30	TGTGCCTGGAGTGGGACAGGGCGGGCCACTGAAGCTTTCTTT	CAWSGTGRATEAFF
.	TRBJ2-7	TRBD1	TRBV18	TGTGCCAGCTCACCGGGGACAGAACCCTACGAGCAGTACTTC	CASSPGTEPYEQYF
few	TRBJ2-3	TRBD2	TRBV3-1	TGTGCCAGCAGCCAAGTGCAGCGGGGTACAGATACGCAGTATTTT	CASSQVQRGTDTQYF
many	TRBJ2-1	.	TRBV6-2/TRBV6-3	TGTGCCAGTTCGTTGATAGCGGATTACAATGAGCAGTTCTTC	CASSLIADYNEQFF
many	TRBJ1-2	TRBD1	TRBV28	TGTGCCAGCAGTTTTAAGGGGACAGGGGGCCTCTATGGCTACACCTTC	CASSFKGTGGLYGYTF